One sample yielded the 9 T cell receptor beta chains listed below, sequenced in a study of T cell changes during pregnancy in multiple sclerosis. Clones were read by immunoSEQ multiplex PCR, and TCRdb kept only the in-frame ones, dropping some. Of approximately 99,000 clones listed, 90% to 95% were seen once; the top ten hold about 0.95%. The source material was peripheral blood, sampled after pregnancy. The receptor set was obtained from a female donor with multiple sclerosis, enrolled in a pregnancy study.

The chain couples TRBV27 to TRBJ1-1, with 9 bases aligning to TRBD1. Germline CDR1 is MNHEY and CDR2 is SMNVEV (reference sequence). The CDR3 contains 14 residues. V was pared by 6 bases and J by 1 base, with 3 bases of the junction left unmatched. CDR3 in amino acids: CASRTGQGNTEAFF. In DNA, the CDR3 is TGTGCCAGCAGGACGGGACAGGGGAACACTGAAGCTTTCTTT.

This chain links TRBV9 with TRBJ1-2; 10 bases match TRBD1. V gave up 3 bases and J gave up 6 bases; unmatched junction bases: 14. The CDR3 sequence is 17 residues long. In germline, CDR1 is SGDLS, CDR2 YYNGEE. CDR3 in amino acids: CASSEGTGVFVPDGYTF. The CDR3 DNA sequence: TGTGCCAGCAGCGAGGGGACAGGGGTATTTGTGCCTGATGGCTACACCTTC.

V is TRBV27 and J is TRBJ2-7; maybe TRBD1 (6 bases). The CDR3 totals 14 residues. Germline V gene data show CDR1 as MNHEY and CDR2 as SMNVEV (reference sequence). V dropped 8 bases and J dropped 2 bases, with 16 bases sitting between them. The CDR3 region is CASRLGAPAYEQYF. The CDR3 region has the DNA TGTGCCAGCCGATTGGGGGCTCCGGCCTACGAGCAGTACTTC.

This sequence joins TRBV5-1 and TRBJ1-6; a weak D match, TRBD1 (6 bases). The CDR3 length is 15 residues. Trimming took 2 bases from V and 6 from J, leaving 12 bases between them. Germline loops: CDR1 SGHRS, CDR2 YFSETQ. The CDR3 sequence: CASSFLDSGNSPLHF. CDR3 in DNA: TGCGCCAGCAGCTTTCTGGACAGTGGTAATTCACCCCTCCACTTT.

The J gene is TRBJ2-7, the V gene TRBV5-4, with D tentatively TRBD1 (6 bases). The length of the CDR3 is 17 residues. Between the trimmed V and J ends, which lost 4 bases and 4 bases, there was a span of 24 bases. Germline lookup yields CDR1 SGHNT and CDR2 YYREEE (reference sequence). The CDR3 spells CASSLTGQSRALYEQYF. For the CDR3, the DNA is TGTGCCAGCAGCCTGACGGGACAATCCAGGGCATTATACGAGCAGTACTTC.

The chain has TRBV4-3 and TRBJ2-3; 7 bases match TRBD2. The germline gives CDR1 LGHNA, CDR2 YSLEER. CDR3 length: 17 residues. J lost 6 bases, V lost 0 bases, and 12 bases had no gene match. This CDR3 reads CASSQENGGRTADTQYF. For the CDR3, the DNA is TGCGCCAGCAGCCAAGAAAACGGCGGGAGAACCGCTGATACGCAGTATTTT.

The chain uses TRBV19 and TRBJ2-1; TRBD1 matches at 8 bases. Germline CDR1 LNHDA, CDR2 SQIVND (reference sequence). This CDR3 is built from 15 residues. With 6 bases clipped from V and 4 bases from J, the junction kept 8 bases outside the gene matches. Here the CDR3 DNA reads TGTGCCAGTAGGACGGACAGGGCGGCGTACAATGAGCAGTTCTTC. This codes for CASRTDRAAYNEQFF.

The chain employs TRBV6-6 and TRBJ1-2; 7 nucleotides align to TRBD1. In germline, CDR1 is MNHNY, CDR2 SVGAGI (reference sequence). J was trimmed by 8 bases and V by 6 bases; bases with no gene match: 12. The CDR3 contains 14 residues. The CDR3 reads CASSPGTDLRGYTF. The CDR3 DNA follows: TGTGCCAGCAGCCCTGGGACAGACCTAAGGGGCTACACCTTC.

The V gene is TRBV11-2, the J gene TRBJ2-7; 9 bases fit TRBD1. The V segment lost 4 bases and the J segment 0 bases; nucleotides outside the gene matches: 4. In germline, CDR1 is SGHAT, CDR2 FQNNGV. This CDR3 contains 15 residues. The CDR3 DNA reads as TGTGCCAGCAGCTCAGGGACAGGGCCCTCCTACGAGCAGTACTTC. Translated, it gives CASSSGTGPSYEQYF.